These 30 T cell receptor beta chains originate from one sample sequenced in a study of cytomegalovirus exposure and HLA in healthy donors. PCR primers comprised 60 Vbeta and 13 Jbeta primers. Clones were sequenced by immunoSEQ multiplex PCR, and TCRdb holds only the in-frame ones, with some missing. The sample has approximately 170,000 clones; around 68% are singletons. Input material: PBMCs. All receptors come from a woman aged 40 to 50 in good health and CMV-seropositive.

The V and J genes are TRBV2 and TRBJ1-5; TRBD1 aligns across 9 bases. The CDR3 extends over 16 amino acids. V gave up 5 bases and J gave up 3 bases; unmatched junction bases: 8. Per germline, CDR1 SNHLY and CDR2 FYNNEI. This CDR3 is CASSSRTGEVNQPQHF. DNA of the CDR3: TGTGCCAGCAGTTCAAGGACAGGGGAGGTCAATCAGCCCCAGCATTTT. The variable domain in full, with the rest retrieved from reference TRBV2 and TRBJ1-5, is EPEVTQTPSHQVTQMGQEVILRCVPISNHLYFYWYRQILGQKVEFLVSFYNNEISEKSEIFDDQFSVERPDGSNFTLKIRSTKLEDSAMYFCASSSRTGEVNQPQHFGDGTRLSIL.

This clone has only a few counts. The J gene is TRBJ2-1, the V gene TRBV5-1, with TRBD2 matching 16 bases. Trimming cost V 3 bases and J 10 bases; bases outside gene matches: 10. The CDR3 contains 17 residues. The germline V gene encodes CDR1 SGHRS and CDR2 YFSETQ. The DNA for the CDR3 is TGCGCCAGCAGCTCGGGCAGGGGGACTAGCGGGGGGGGAGAGCAGTTCTTC. It is translated as CASSSGRGTSGGGEQFF.

The chain is built from TRBV10-3 and TRBJ2-7; D perhaps matches TRBD2 (5 bases). Germline CDR1 reads ENHRY; CDR2 reads SYGVKD. The CDR3 loop spans 17 amino acids. Trimming stripped 2 bases from V and 6 bases from J, with 23 bases between. The CDR3 region has the DNA TGTGCCATCAGTGAGGGAGCAGGAGGAGAGAGACTTCGCGAGCAGTACTTC. Its translation: CAISEGAGGERLREQYF.

The chain carries TRBV7-6 and TRBJ2-4; D may be TRBD2 (5 bases). Germline V gene lookup returns CDR1 SGHVS and CDR2 FNYEAQ. V lost 5 bases, J lost 0 bases, and 14 bases lay in between. The CDR3 length is 16 residues. The CDR3: CASSLTGYQAKNIQYF. In nucleotides, the CDR3 is TGTGCCAGCAGCCTCACGGGATACCAAGCCAAAAACATTCAGTACTTC.

The V and J genes are TRBV25-1 and TRBJ2-2, with 7 bases that match TRBD2. Germline V gene lookup returns CDR1 MGHDK and CDR2 SYGVNS. V shed 2 bases and J 4 bases; nucleotides not matched to a gene: 7. This CDR3 region has 16 residues. The CDR3 bases are TGTGCCAGCAGTGAAGCCGGGACTACTTCCACCGGGGAGCTGTTTTTT. This gives the protein CASSEAGTTSTGELFF.

V is TRBV28 and J is TRBJ2-5; D might be TRBD2 (6 bases). This CDR3 spans 12 amino acids. Germline CDR1 reads MDHEN; CDR2 reads SYDVKM. Trimming pared 5 bases from V and 3 bases from J, leaving 7 bases between. The CDR3 bases are TGTGCCAGCAGTCGACTAGAAGAGACCCAGTACTTC. It specifies CASSRLEETQYF.

This clone was detected only a few times. CDR3 in amino acids: CATVYDEKLFF. Written as DNA, the CDR3 is TGTGCGACAGTTTATGATGAAAAACTGTTTTTT. The rearrangement links TRBV19 to TRBJ1-4; weak D call: TRBD1 (5 bases). Germline CDR1 is LNHDA and CDR2 is SQIVND (reference sequence). The CDR3 consists of 11 residues.

The genes are TRBV9 and TRBJ2-1; 9 bases map to TRBD2. In germline, CDR1 is SGDLS, CDR2 YYNGEE. Germline trimming cut 0 bases from V and 3 bases from J; bases unmatched to any gene: 7. The CDR3 runs to 17 residues. As DNA, the CDR3 is TGTGCCAGCAGCGTAGCTAGCGGGGCTCAAAACTACAATGAGCAGTTCTTC. Residues: CASSVASGAQNYNEQFF.

The chain uses TRBV15 and TRBJ2-3, with TRBD1 matching 8 bases. There are 15 residues in the CDR3. In germline, CDR1 is LNHNV, CDR2 YYDKDF (reference sequence). V lost 1 base and J lost 3; bases outside the gene matches: 3. In nucleotides, the CDR3 is TGTGCCACCAGCAGAGGGACAGGGAGGACAGATACGCAGTATTTT. Protein sequence: CATSRGTGRTDTQYF.

The chain recombines TRBV5-1 with TRBJ2-4; D might be TRBD2 (6 bases). The germline CDR1 and CDR2 sequences are SGHRS and YFSETQ. V was clipped by 0 bases and J by 7 bases, with 14 bases between them. The CDR3 has 15 amino acids. In DNA form, the CDR3 reads TGCGCCAGCAGCTTGGGGGACTCCATGCCTAACATTCAGTACTTC. This sequence encodes CASSLGDSMPNIQYF.

V usage is TRBV28 and J usage is TRBJ1-1; 10 bases are shared with TRBD1. This CDR3 comprises 15 residues. V lost 6 bases and J lost 8; bases outside the gene matches: 12. Germline CDR1 reads MDHEN; CDR2 reads SYDVKM. The CDR3 is CASRISGTGVTEAFF. For the CDR3, the DNA is TGTGCCAGCAGGATCTCCGGGACAGGGGTCACCGAAGCTTTCTTT. The full variable domain, with the rest looked up from reference TRBV28 and TRBJ1-1, is DVKVTQSSRYLVKRTGEKVFLECVQDMDHENMFWYRQDPGLGLRLIYFSYDVKMKEKGDIPEGYSVSREKKERFSLILESASTNQTSMYLCASRISGTGVTEAFFGQGTRLTVV.

The chain has TRBV5-1 and TRBJ2-7, with TRBD2 identical over 9 bases. Germline loops: CDR1 SGHRS, CDR2 YFSETQ. The CDR3 contains 17 residues. V lost 4 bases and J lost 3; bases outside the gene matches: 14. CDR3 nucleotides: TGCGCCAGCAGCCTGAGGTCCCTAGCGGGGACTAACTACGAGCAGTACTTC. This translates into CASSLRSLAGTNYEQYF.

The CDR3 loop is CASSQTSGVYNEQFF. The CDR3 DNA follows: TGCGCCAGCAGCCAAACGTCGGGAGTTTACAATGAGCAGTTCTTC. The rearrangement joins TRBV4-1 to TRBJ2-1; D may be TRBD2 (6 bases). Germline-derived CDR1 and CDR2 are MGHRA and YSYEKL. This CDR3 region has 15 residues. Trimming pared 2 bases from V and 4 bases from J, leaving 12 bases between.

The V call is TRBV6-4, the J call TRBJ2-2; TRBD2 aligns across 14 bases. This CDR3 is built from 19 residues. Germline V gene lookup returns CDR1 MRHNA and CDR2 SNTAGT. V shed 7 bases and J 3 bases; nucleotides not matched to a gene: 13. CDR3 residues: CASMRERLAGGLDTGELFF. CDR3 sequence (DNA): TGTGCCAGCATGAGGGAAAGACTAGCGGGAGGGCTGGACACCGGGGAGCTGTTTTTT.

The chain carries TRBV6-1 and TRBJ2-7; 8 nucleotides line up with TRBD1. CDR1 is MNHNS and CDR2 is SASEGT in the germline V gene. The CDR3 consists of 15 residues. Unmatched junction bases numbered 7, after V lost 4 bases and J lost 2 bases. In nucleotides, the CDR3 is TGTGCCAGCAGTGGCTTGGGACAGGCCCCCTACGAGCAGTACTTC. This encodes CASSGLGQAPYEQYF.

This clone was observed a few times. The chain carries TRBV9 and TRBJ2-3; D remains unclear. Trimming left V 0 bases short and J 0 bases short, with 8 bases between. Per the germline V gene, CDR1 is SGDLS and CDR2 is YYNGEE. The CDR3 covers 15 residues. CDR3 DNA: TGTGCCAGCAGCGTAGCTTCCCTCAGCACAGATACGCAGTATTTT. Its translation: CASSVASLSTDTQYF.

The chain recombines TRBV28 with TRBJ2-7; 7 nucleotides line up with TRBD2. The CDR3 length is 12 residues. Germline V gives CDR1 MDHEN, CDR2 SYDVKM. V lost 8 bases and J lost 7; bases outside the gene matches: 8. The CDR3 sequence is CASRDYGSEQYF. In DNA, the CDR3 is TGTGCCAGCCGGGACTATGGTTCGGAGCAGTACTTC. The complete variable domain, with remaining parts taken from reference TRBV28 and TRBJ2-7, reads DVKVTQSSRYLVKRTGEKVFLECVQDMDHENMFWYRQDPGLGLRLIYFSYDVKMKEKGDIPEGYSVSREKKERFSLILESASTNQTSMYLCASRDYGSEQYFGPGTRLTVT.

The V and J genes are TRBV28 and TRBJ1-5; 10 positions agree with TRBD1. J was trimmed by 7 bases and V by 6 bases; bases with no gene match: 6. Germline V CDR1 and CDR2: MDHEN, SYDVKM. The CDR3 spans 14 residues. CDR3 amino acids: CASSPGQGRQPQHF. DNA for the CDR3: TGTGCCAGCAGCCCGGGACAGGGGCGCCAGCCCCAGCATTTT.

The chain joins TRBV4-1 to TRBJ2-7; the match to TRBD2 covers 7 bases. The CDR3 contains 16 residues. The V segment lost 1 base and the J segment 3 bases; nucleotides outside the gene matches: 9. Germline-derived CDR1 and CDR2 are MGHRA and YSYEKL. The CDR3, as DNA: TGCGCCAGCAGCCAAGCCCCCACGCTAGCGGTCTACGAGCAGTACTTC. It yields the protein CASSQAPTLAVYEQYF.

The genes are TRBV7-3 and TRBJ2-7, with D possibly being TRBD2 (6 bases). This CDR3 spans 16 amino acids. V lost 4 bases and J lost 6, with 22 bases in between. Germline values: CDR1 SGHTA, CDR2 FQGTGA. The CDR3 reads CASSSIAGLTPLEQYF. CDR3 in DNA: TGTGCCAGCAGCTCGATCGCGGGACTCACTCCTCTCGAGCAGTACTTC.

The chain uses TRBV28 and TRBJ2-7; 9 bases map to TRBD2. Trimming took 2 bases from V and 2 from J; bases not matched to a gene: 4. The germline V gene has CDR1 MDHEN and CDR2 SYDVKM. The length of the CDR3 is 15 residues. This chain's CDR3 is CASSLPLAGTYEQYF. The CDR3 DNA reads TGTGCCAGCAGTTTACCCCTAGCGGGAACCTACGAGCAGTACTTC. Full variable domain (remainder filled in from reference TRBV28 and TRBJ2-7): DVKVTQSSRYLVKRTGEKVFLECVQDMDHENMFWYRQDPGLGLRLIYFSYDVKMKEKGDIPEGYSVSREKKERFSLILESASTNQTSMYLCASSLPLAGTYEQYFGPGTRLTVT.

This chain joins TRBV6-5 and TRBJ1-1; D unclear. The CDR3 contains 14 residues. V shed 2 bases and J shed 1 base, with 8 bases lying between them. Germline assignment: CDR1 MNHEY and CDR2 SVGAGI. Written as DNA, the CDR3 is TGTGCCAGCAGTTACGAGTGGAGGAACACTGAAGCTTTCTTT. Its translation: CASSYEWRNTEAFF.

The chain employs TRBV6-5 and TRBJ1-5; the D gene is possibly TRBD1 (6 bases). CDR1 is MNHEY, CDR2 SVGAGI, per germline. The V gene lost 4 bases and the J gene lost 0 bases, with 7 bases spanning the gap. CDR3 length: 14 amino acids. The CDR3: CASSSGDSNQPQHF. In DNA, the CDR3 is TGTGCCAGCAGTTCAGGGGATAGCAATCAGCCCCAGCATTTT.

The genes are TRBV28 and TRBJ1-5; TRBD1 matches 7 bases. Losses at the gene ends were 3 bases for V and 0 bases for J; bases not matched to a gene: 5. Germline V gene sequence: CDR1 MDHEN, CDR2 SYDVKM. This CDR3 comprises 16 residues. The chain's CDR3 is CASSLTGSYSNQPQHF. CDR3 in DNA: TGTGCCAGCAGTTTGACAGGGAGCTATAGCAATCAGCCCCAGCATTTT.

The rearrangement uses TRBV4-3 and TRBJ2-7, with TRBD1 matching over 7 bases. Germline CDR1 reads LGHNA; CDR2 reads YSLEER. The CDR3 runs 16 residues. J lost 5 bases, V lost 0 bases, and 10 bases had no gene match. The DNA of the CDR3 is TGCGCCAGCAGCCAAGAATTGCGACAGGGCTCAAACGAGCAGTACTTC. This sequence encodes CASSQELRQGSNEQYF.

This clone was recorded at least ten times. The J gene is TRBJ2-3, the V gene TRBV12-5; 7 bases match TRBD2. Trimming at V came to 4 bases and at J to 5 bases, leaving 9 bases not matched to a gene. The germline CDR1 and CDR2 sequences are LGHNT and FRNRAP. The CDR3 length is 15 residues. The CDR3 DNA follows: TGTGCTAGTGGTTCCCCGGGGAGGGAAGGAGATACGCAGTATTTT. Amino acids: CASGSPGREGDTQYF. The complete variable domain, with remaining parts taken from reference TRBV12-5 and TRBJ2-3, reads DARVTQTPRHKVTEMGQEVTMRCQPILGHNTVFWYRQTMMQGLELLAYFRNRAPLDDSGMPKDRFSAEMPDATLATLKIQPSEPRDSAVYFCASGSPGREGDTQYFGPGTRLTVL.

The J gene is TRBJ1-5, the V gene TRBV7-3, with 8 positions matching TRBD1. Unmatched junction bases numbered 4, after V lost 2 bases and J lost 4 bases. Germline V gives CDR1 SGHTA, CDR2 FQGTGA. The CDR3 is 15 residues long. The CDR3 coding sequence is TGTGCCAGCAGCTTAGCCAGGGGGCCTAATCAGCCCCAGCATTTT. Translated: CASSLARGPNQPQHF. Full variable domain (outside the CDR3, taken from reference TRBV7-3 and TRBJ1-5): GAGVSQTPSNKVTEKGKYVELRCDPISGHTALYWYRQSLGQGPEFLIYFQGTGAADDSGLPNDRFFAVRPEGSVSTLKIQRTERGDSAVYLCASSLARGPNQPQHFGDGTRLSIL.

The sample holds one count of this clone. The genes are TRBV28 and TRBJ1-1; 9 bases match TRBD1. CDR1 and CDR2 (germline): MDHEN, SYDVKM. With 6 bases clipped from V and 6 bases from J, the junction kept 11 bases outside the gene matches. This CDR3 comprises 15 residues. The CDR3 sequence: CASRPNPGQGSEAFF. CDR3 bases: TGTGCCAGCAGGCCGAATCCGGGACAGGGCTCTGAAGCTTTCTTT.

This chain links TRBV5-4 with TRBJ2-5; maybe TRBD1 (6 bases). Per the germline V gene, CDR1 is SGHNT and CDR2 is YYREEE (reference sequence). The CDR3 totals 14 residues. Between the trimmed V and J ends, which lost 2 bases and 5 bases, there was a span of 13 bases. In DNA form, the CDR3 reads TGTGCCAGCAGCTTTGTGGGGGCATCGGAGACCCAGTACTTC. Its protein is CASSFVGASETQYF.

This clone was observed a few times. The chain uses TRBV18 and TRBJ1-1; a possible D gene is TRBD1 (6 bases). CDR3 length equals 17 residues. CDR1 and CDR2 from the germline V gene are KGHSH and LQKENI. The V gene lost 4 bases and the J gene lost 0 bases, with 18 bases spanning the gap. CDR3 in DNA: TGTGCCAGCTCACTCTTTAATCCGGGACATATGAACACTGAAGCTTTCTTT. It specifies CASSLFNPGHMNTEAFF.